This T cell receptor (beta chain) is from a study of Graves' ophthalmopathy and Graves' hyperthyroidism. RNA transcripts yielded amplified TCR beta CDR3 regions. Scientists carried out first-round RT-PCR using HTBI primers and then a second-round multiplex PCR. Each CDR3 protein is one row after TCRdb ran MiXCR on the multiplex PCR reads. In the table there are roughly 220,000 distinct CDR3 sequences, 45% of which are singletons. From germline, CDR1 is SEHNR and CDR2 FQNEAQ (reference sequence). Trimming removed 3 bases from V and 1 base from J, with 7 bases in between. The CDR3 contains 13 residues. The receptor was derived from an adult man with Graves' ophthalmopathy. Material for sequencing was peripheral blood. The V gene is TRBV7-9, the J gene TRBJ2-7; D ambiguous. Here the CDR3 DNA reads TGTGCCAGCAGCTTTGGCGAATCCTACGAGCAGTACTTC. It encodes CASSFGESYEQYF.